The rows below give T cell receptor beta chains drawn from one sample of a study of T-cell reconstitution after alpha-beta-depleted transplantation in children. Each CDR3 protein is one row after TCRdb ran MiXCR on the PCR reads. This sample yields 70,000 to 100,000 distinct CDR3 sequences, of which 9% to 15% are seen a single time; approximately 15% belongs to the top ten. Material: PBMCs from the stem cell graft donor, obtained from the stem cell graft. All receptors derive from a human donor who donated a stem cell graft to a child with inherited bone marrow failure. CDR3s include the opening cysteine and the closing phenylalanine or tryptophan. The order of the fields is D gene, V gene, J gene, CDR3 protein. The D gene is left open where the match is weak.

D: NA; V: TRBV11-1; J: TRBJ2-3; CDR3: CASSLADKVTQYF
D: TRBD2; V: TRBV27; J: TRBJ2-1; CDR3: CASSKVAGVLEQFF
D: NA; V: TRBV20-1; J: TRBJ1-1; CDR3: CSARGTGRLEAFF
D: NA; V: TRBV5-6; J: TRBJ1-2; CDR3: CASSSGPGGGYTF
D: NA; V: TRBV28; J: TRBJ2-5; CDR3: CASSYGAETQYF
D: TRBD1; V: TRBV29-1; J: TRBJ2-5; CDR3: CSALTGRETQYF
D: TRBD2; V: TRBV29-1; J: TRBJ2-1; CDR3: CSVGTNDLNEQFF
D: NA; V: TRBV27; J: TRBJ1-5; CDR3: CASRAGQNSNQPQHF
D: NA; V: TRBV11-2; J: TRBJ2-5; CDR3: CASSLGGLRLETQYF
D: TRBD1; V: TRBV7-8; J: TRBJ2-3; CDR3: CASSLVWQGARWTDTQYF
D: TRBD1; V: TRBV5-1; J: TRBJ1-1; CDR3: CASSLDRGPAFF
D: TRBD1; V: TRBV11-2; J: TRBJ2-1; CDR3: CASSPNTGVGDEQFF
D: TRBD1; V: TRBV7-2; J: TRBJ1-4; CDR3: CASSLVGGSEKLFF
D: NA; V: TRBV6-1; J: TRBJ2-3; CDR3: CASSEAPGHTDTQYF
D: TRBD2; V: TRBV20-1; J: TRBJ2-3; CDR3: CSARDVLAGGLDTQYF
D: NA; V: TRBV28; J: TRBJ2-3; CDR3: CASRTLLDTQYF
D: NA; V: TRBV5-6; J: TRBJ2-7; CDR3: CAMSPSHIPYEQYF
D: TRBD2; V: TRBV20-1; J: TRBJ2-3; CDR3: CSARSGLAGGLYTDTQYF
D: NA; V: TRBV6-5; J: TRBJ1-4; CDR3: CASSPSGALNEKLFF
D: NA; V: TRBV12-3/TRBV12-4; J: TRBJ1-5; CDR3: CASRSDKNQPQHF
D: NA; V: TRBV11-2; J: TRBJ2-7; CDR3: CASSRQTDYEQYF
D: NA; V: TRBV14; J: TRBJ1-1; CDR3: CASSQVGEGPEAFF
D: NA; V: TRBV20-1; J: TRBJ2-5; CDR3: CSARGRSQGIGETQYF
D: NA; V: TRBV7-8; J: TRBJ1-2; CDR3: CASSPSRTSNYGYTF
D: NA; V: TRBV7-6; J: TRBJ2-7; CDR3: CASSLGNWGEQYF
D: NA; V: TRBV18; J: TRBJ1-5; CDR3: CASSGAAGDQPQHF
D: TRBD2; V: TRBV20-1; J: TRBJ2-3; CDR3: CSGTGGGRTDTQYF
D: NA; V: TRBV11-2; J: TRBJ2-7; CDR3: CASSLDWGSYEQYF
D: NA; V: TRBV29-1; J: TRBJ2-7; CDR3: CSVESNEQYF
D: NA; V: TRBV5-5; J: TRBJ2-1; CDR3: CASSRTGRDNEQFF
D: TRBD1; V: TRBV4-3; J: TRBJ2-2; CDR3: CASSQEGQGSSTGELFF
D: TRBD2; V: TRBV7-2; J: TRBJ2-7; CDR3: CASSFTSGLGSYEQYF
D: TRBD1; V: TRBV4-1; J: TRBJ2-7; CDR3: CASSQEPGGTLYEQYF
D: TRBD1; V: TRBV7-1; J: TRBJ2-7; CDR3: CASSSSGTGMDLEQYF
D: NA; V: TRBV20-1; J: TRBJ2-7; CDR3: CSAQTESEQYF
D: TRBD2; V: TRBV28; J: TRBJ2-5; CDR3: CASSSSLLAGEAETQYF
D: NA; V: TRBV4-1; J: TRBJ2-7; CDR3: CASSQEYLGTYEQYF
D: TRBD1; V: TRBV7-3; J: TRBJ2-1; CDR3: CASSAGQAPRNEQFF
D: TRBD2; V: TRBV5-4; J: TRBJ2-3; CDR3: CASSETSVSTDTQYF
D: NA; V: TRBV7-9; J: TRBJ2-3; CDR3: CASSLALGLADTQYF
D: NA; V: TRBV7-2; J: TRBJ2-7; CDR3: CASSSTGMGEQYF
D: TRBD1; V: TRBV7-2; J: TRBJ2-3; CDR3: CASSPRTGIADTQYF
D: NA; V: TRBV30; J: TRBJ1-4; CDR3: CAWSVAGEKLFF
D: TRBD1; V: TRBV7-2; J: TRBJ2-5; CDR3: CASSSGGETQYF
D: TRBD2; V: TRBV5-1; J: TRBJ2-7; CDR3: CASSLDGTSDEQYF
D: NA; V: TRBV20-1; J: TRBJ2-3; CDR3: CSAIRGTDTQYF
D: NA; V: TRBV2; J: TRBJ2-3; CDR3: CASSERTDTQYF
D: NA; V: TRBV12-3/TRBV12-4; J: TRBJ1-2; CDR3: CASSSQGYGYTF
D: TRBD1; V: TRBV7-6; J: TRBJ2-2; CDR3: CASSLFGTGMTGELFF
D: NA; V: TRBV5-1; J: TRBJ1-5; CDR3: CASSLGGTSNQPQHF
D: TRBD2; V: TRBV5-1; J: TRBJ2-3; CDR3: CASSIAGASTYTQYF
D: TRBD1; V: TRBV20-1; J: TRBJ2-7; CDR3: CSATDRSYEQYF
D: TRBD2; V: TRBV20-1; J: TRBJ2-7; CDR3: CSARVGGGFHEQYF
D: TRBD2; V: TRBV18; J: TRBJ2-7; CDR3: CASSRLAGGTYEQYF
D: TRBD1; V: TRBV11-1; J: TRBJ2-7; CDR3: CASSLDPGTGGVEQYF
D: TRBD1; V: TRBV4-2; J: TRBJ1-5; CDR3: CASSLLNRGGGDSNQPQHF
D: NA; V: TRBV5-1; J: TRBJ2-2; CDR3: CASSSGHNTGELFF
D: NA; V: TRBV2; J: TRBJ1-1; CDR3: CASTLGGNTEAFF